The source of this TCR beta chain is a study of CD8 T cells in Susac syndrome (dated by TCRdb to between 2019 and 2020). Some background on the complete study: Repertoire sequencing was used to test whether CD8+ T cell activation and differentiation in Susac syndrome was antigen driven.

As regards this clonotype: Its recognized antigen is unknown. Base qualities are not at hand, and no much larger clone is one base apart.

Peripheral blood CD8+ and CD4+ T cells from healthy donors, Susac syndrome patients and multiple sclerosis patients were profiled using high-throughput TCR beta sequencing. The multiple sclerosis controls were treatment-naive patients who had stable or active relapsing-remitting disease and met the revised McDonald criteria. Bulk CD8+ and CD4+ T cells were purified by magnetic negative isolation, while CD8+ TEMRA cells were enriched using FACS. Blood was collected in EDTA tubes and processed within 24 hours, with PBMCs isolated through density gradient centrifugation. PBMCs intended for TCR sequencing were frozen in liquid nitrogen and were later thawed in a 37 degrees C water bath. Purity of sorted or isolated CD4+, CD8+ and CD8+ TEMRA cells was at least 90%. Overall study outcomes, separate from this receptor: The study acknowledged that relatively few individuals were included in the TCR sequencing and HLA analysis.

RNA was extracted using the RNeasy kit, and roughly 0.5 to 1 ug of the RNA was reverse transcribed with random hexamers. The immunoSEQ multiplex PCR assay, covering 54 Vbeta and 13 Jbeta segments, was used to amplify TCR beta CDR3 regions. To correct PCR amplification bias, a synthetic template baseline was used for both primer optimization and computational correction. The authors' pipeline ran thus. Reads were annotated to V, D and J genes according to IMGT and were analyzed with immunoSEQ Analyzer, with only productive sequences retained. Clonality was computed as one minus Shannon entropy normalized by log2 of the number of productive unique sequences. Public and private clones were assessed among the 100 most prevalent clones of each patient and control. Clones were defined as Susac-specific when absent from the healthy and MS cohorts, from fewer than 1,300 published viral clones and from other ImmuneACCESS disease sequences. TCRdb itself trimmed the public reads at Q25 with fastp, ran MiXCR and retained productive beta chains. A single entry per CDR3 protein holds the most common genes and DNA from its merged rows. These V and J calls derive from TCRdb rather than the authors' analysis. The sample data list 190,000 or so distinct CDR3 sequences, and about 96% of these were observed just once. The top ten hold roughly 0.094% of the sample.

This TCR was sampled from a human donor with multiple sclerosis. The sequenced material came from CD4+ T cells from PBMCs.

CDR3 reads: CSVVGGNRGPRNYGYTF. The DNA is TGCAGCGTTGTCGGGGGAAACAGGGGGCCGAGAAACTATGGCTACACCTTC. The chain employs TRBV29-1 and TRBJ1-2, with TRBD1 identical over 9 junction bases. From the cysteine through the phenylalanine, the CDR3 covers 17 amino acids. Just CDR3 DNA is preserved here, 51 bases in frame from base 1. The junction shows trimming of 4 bases on V and 2 bases on J, and the gene matches do not reach 14 bases of it. The CDR1 and CDR2 encoded by the germline V gene are SQVTM and ANQGSEA.